What follows is one T cell receptor beta chain and its context. Its antigen is still unknown. These data are taken from a study of cytomegalovirus exposure and HLA in healthy donors. There are 16 residues in the CDR3. V was shortened by 0 bases and J by 5 bases, with 16 bases between the two germline ends. Germline V CDR1 and CDR2: SGHVS, FQNEAQ. Amplification used 60 Vbeta primers and 13 Jbeta primers. TCRdb's copy holds only in-frame clones and misses some; the assay was immunoSEQ multiplex PCR. The data contain some 120,000 clones, around 80% of them seen just once; the ten biggest clones take up about 1.2%. Overall study results and limits: Immune exposure was documented only through CMV serostatus. When a later analysis compared HLA-associated TCR beta chains with equally common others, the HLA-associated chains turned out to be more clonally expanded and to have lower generation probabilities.

Each donor was nominally healthy when sampled (though unrecorded immune exposures were likely). The rearrangement links TRBV7-8 to TRBJ1-1, with D tentatively TRBD1 (5 bases). The receptor was derived from a female donor in good health and CMV-seronegative. Material for sequencing was PBMCs. For the CDR3, the DNA is TGTGCCAGCAGCTTAGCTGTATGGGGGGGAATGACTGAAGCTTTCTTT. Amino acid sequence: CASSLAVWGGMTEAFF.